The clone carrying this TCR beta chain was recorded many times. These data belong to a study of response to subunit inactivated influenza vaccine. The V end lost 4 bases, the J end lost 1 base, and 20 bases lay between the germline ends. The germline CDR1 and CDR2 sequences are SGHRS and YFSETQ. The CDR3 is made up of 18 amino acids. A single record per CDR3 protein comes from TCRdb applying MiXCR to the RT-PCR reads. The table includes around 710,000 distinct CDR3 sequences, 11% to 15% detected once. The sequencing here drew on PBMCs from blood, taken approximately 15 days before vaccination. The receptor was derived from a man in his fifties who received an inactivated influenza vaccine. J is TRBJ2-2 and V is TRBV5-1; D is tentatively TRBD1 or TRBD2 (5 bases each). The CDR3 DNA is TGCGCCAGCAGCCCGTTTCCCCAGGGAGCGATGAACACCGGGGAGCTGTTTTTT. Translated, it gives CASSPFPQGAMNTGELFF.